Listed here are 19 T cell receptor beta chains from one sample, sequenced in a study of PD-L1 blockade in urothelial cancer (dated by TCRdb to 2015 to 2018). The library relied on the immunoSEQ multiplex PCR assay. TCRdb's version of the immuneACCESS table is confined to in-frame rearrangements and falls short of the full clone set. An unresolved V gene accounts for under half of the shortfall where checked; the remainder is of unknown origin. The sample contains about 43,000 clones, roughly 80% of them found a single time. The ten largest clones represent more than 13% of the sample. The sample's time point, from its label and the paper: peripheral blood 6 weeks after treatment start. The sequences come from PBMCs, collected around atezolizumab (anti-PD-L1) treatment. Source of these receptors: a man aged 55 to 70 with urothelial cancer.

The chain links TRBV11-2 to TRBJ1-6; TRBD1 might be the D (5 bases). The CDR3 sequence is 16 residues long. From germline, CDR1 is SGHAT and CDR2 FQNNGV. Trimming cost V 5 bases and J 4 bases, with 15 bases left between them. The CDR3 nucleotides are TGTGCCAGCAGCCGACGGGGGGTTGAATATAATTCACCCCTCCACTTT. As protein: CASSRRGVEYNSPLHF. The variable domain in full, completed from reference TRBV11-2 and TRBJ1-6, reads EAGVAQSPRYKIIEKRQSVAFWCNPISGHATLYWYQQILGQGPKLLIQFQNNGVVDDSQLPKDRFSAERLKGVDSTLKIQPAKLEDSAVYLCASSRRGVEYNSPLHFGNGTRLTVT.

V is TRBV5-1 and J is TRBJ1-3; TRBD1 is a possible D gene (6 bases). V gave up 4 bases and J gave up 0 bases, with 14 bases separating them. The CDR3 spans 16 residues. Germline CDR1 is SGHRS and CDR2 is YFSETQ. The CDR3 coding sequence is TGCGCCAGCAGCCGGACCGGGGACAACTCTGGAAACACCATATATTTT. It is translated as CASSRTGDNSGNTIYF.

J is TRBJ2-3 and V is TRBV6-6, with 9 bases that match TRBD2. Unmatched junction bases numbered 3, after V lost 4 bases and J lost 4 bases. The CDR3 is 14 amino acids. CDR1 MNHNY and CDR2 SVGAGI come from the germline V gene (reference sequence). Here the CDR3 reads CASSSRTSADTQYF. For the CDR3, the DNA is TGTGCCAGCAGTTCTCGGACTAGCGCAGATACGCAGTATTTT.

This chain uses TRBV9 with TRBJ2-1; 8 bases map to TRBD2. The V segment lost 7 bases and the J segment 8 bases; nucleotides outside the gene matches: 11. Germline V gives CDR1 SGDLS, CDR2 YYNGEE. The CDR3 has 14 amino acids. The CDR3 nucleotides read TGTGCCAGCCTCCCGGGACTAGGTGATTATGAGCAGTTCTTC. This sequence encodes CASLPGLGDYEQFF.

V is TRBV6-5 and J is TRBJ2-7; the match to TRBD1 covers 8 bases. V was pared by 2 bases and J by 4 bases, with 7 bases of the junction left unmatched. The CDR3 has 15 residues. Germline assignment: CDR1 MNHEY and CDR2 SVGAGI. CDR3 sequence (DNA): TGTGCCAGCAGTTACGAGGCAGGGGGCGCGTACGAGCAGTACTTC. Translated: CASSYEAGGAYEQYF.

The chain uses TRBV5-1 and TRBJ2-2, with no clear D. The CDR3 is 15 residues long. The germline V gene has CDR1 SGHRS and CDR2 YFSETQ. Deletions cut 2 bases from V and 3 bases from J, with 11 bases between. CDR3 DNA: TGCGCCAGCAGCTTTGCGGAGCTAGACACCGGGGAGCTGTTTTTT. Amino acid sequence: CASSFAELDTGELFF.

The chain carries TRBV19 and TRBJ1-5, with 7 bases identical to TRBD1. The CDR3 consists of 16 residues. The V gene end was trimmed by 4 bases and the J gene end by 1 base; junction bases not matched to a gene: 7. In germline, CDR1 is LNHDA, CDR2 SQIVND (reference sequence). The CDR3, as DNA: TGTGCCAGTAGTAGAGAGTGGGGACAGAGCAATCAGCCCCAGCATTTT. Encoded protein: CASSREWGQSNQPQHF. The entire variable domain, with the rest obtained from reference TRBV19 and TRBJ1-5, is as follows: DGGITQSPKYLFRKEGQNVTLSCEQNLNHDAMYWYRQDPGQGLRLIYYSQIVNDFQKGDIAEGYSVSREKKESFPLTVTSAQKNPTAFYLCASSREWGQSNQPQHFGDGTRLSIL.

This rearrangement joins TRBV7-2 to TRBJ1-1; D uncertain. V was shortened by 3 bases and J by 3 bases, with 5 bases between the two germline ends. Per the germline V gene, CDR1 is SGHTA and CDR2 is FQGNSA. The CDR3 length is 12 residues. The CDR3 DNA sequence: TGTGCCAGCAGCTTCGGGGACACTGAAGCTTTCTTT. Translated: CASSFGDTEAFF.

The chain combines TRBV5-1 with TRBJ1-2, with D possibly being TRBD1 (5 bases). V lost 0 bases, J lost 5 bases, and 8 bases lay in between. The CDR3 is 13 amino acids. Per the germline V gene, CDR1 is SGHRS and CDR2 is YFSETQ. Written as DNA, the CDR3 is TGCGCCAGCAGCTTGGCCGCAGGGTATGGCTACACCTTC. This codes for CASSLAAGYGYTF.

The count of this clone is one. J is TRBJ2-1 and V is TRBV27, with TRBD2 matching over 11 bases. Germline lookup yields CDR1 MNHEY and CDR2 SMNVEV (reference sequence). Germline trimming cut 2 bases from V and 4 bases from J; bases unmatched to any gene: 1. This CDR3 has 15 residues. As DNA, the CDR3 is TGTGCCAGCAGTTTAAGGACTAGCGGGTACAATGAGCAGTTCTTC. Amino acids: CASSLRTSGYNEQFF.

The gene calls are TRBV5-1 and TRBJ1-3; D is uncertain. Germline V gives CDR1 SGHRS, CDR2 YFSETQ. The CDR3 totals 16 residues. Trimming took off 9 bases at V and 1 base at J, with 20 bases between the two ends. The CDR3: CATKEEHLGSGNTIYF. The CDR3, as DNA: TGCGCCACCAAGGAGGAGCACCTAGGGTCTGGAAACACCATATATTTT.

V is TRBV19 and J is TRBJ2-3; TRBD2 aligns across 15 bases. CDR1 is LNHDA, CDR2 SQIVND, per germline (reference sequence). Losses at the gene ends were 5 bases for V and 0 bases for J; bases not matched to a gene: 6. The CDR3 extends over 18 amino acids. CDR3: CASSGGLAGGTSTDTQYF. The CDR3 DNA is TGTGCCAGTAGTGGGGGACTAGCGGGGGGAACTAGCACAGATACGCAGTATTTT.

The rearrangement uses TRBV5-4 and TRBJ1-3, with D perhaps matching TRBD1 (5 bases). V was pared by 0 bases and J by 8 bases, with 12 bases between. The CDR3 spans 14 residues. Germline values: CDR1 SGHNT, CDR2 YYREEE (reference sequence). The CDR3 DNA is TGTGCCAGCAGCTTGGGTGGCAGGGAGGACACCATATATTTT. It specifies CASSLGGREDTIYF.

The chain joins TRBV12-5 to TRBJ2-1; TRBD2 aligns across 8 bases. Trimming removed 0 bases from V and 5 bases from J; junction bases left unmatched: 15. CDR3 length: 19 residues. Looked up from germline, CDR1 is LGHNT and CDR2 is FRNRAP. The CDR3, as DNA: TGTGCTAGTGGTTTGGTAGTAGTTAGCGGGACCCGTTTGGACAATGAGCAGTTCTTC. The encoded protein is CASGLVVVSGTRLDNEQFF.

The chain employs TRBV23-1 and TRBJ2-5; D unclear. TRBV23-1 is identified as an open reading frame with a role that is uncertain. V lost 0 bases to trimming and J lost 0 bases, with 11 bases between them. There are 16 residues in the CDR3. In DNA form, the CDR3 reads TGCGCCAGCAGTCAATCCTTGGAGAAAAACCAAGAGACCCAGTACTTC. This codes for CASSQSLEKNQETQYF.

The chain has TRBV4-1 and TRBJ2-3; 15 nucleotides match TRBD2. This CDR3 spans 18 amino acids. CDR1 and CDR2 (germline): MGHRA, YSYEKL. Germline trimming cut 3 bases from V and 6 bases from J; bases unmatched to any gene: 10. DNA of the CDR3: TGCGCCAGCAGCCAGGGACTAGCGGGGGGAACCTTGGTCGATACGCAGTATTTT. Translating it yields CASSQGLAGGTLVDTQYF.

The J gene is TRBJ1-4, the V gene TRBV4-2, with D possibly matching TRBD1 (5 bases). CDR1 and CDR2 (germline): LGHNA, YNFKEQ. Trimming cost V 0 bases and J 3 bases, with 8 bases left between them. The CDR3 has 15 residues. The CDR3 reads CASSQDDSSNEKLFF. The CDR3, as DNA: TGTGCCAGCAGCCAAGACGACAGTTCTAATGAAAAACTGTTTTTT.

The chain carries TRBV6-5 and TRBJ1-4; D perhaps matches TRBD1 (6 bases). Germline assignment: CDR1 MNHEY and CDR2 SVGAGI. V was shortened by 2 bases and J by 5 bases, with 9 bases between the two germline ends. CDR3 length: 14 residues. The CDR3 sequence: CASSYAGDNEKLFF. Written as DNA, the CDR3 is TGTGCCAGCAGTTACGCAGGGGACAATGAAAAACTGTTTTTT.

This chain uses TRBV5-1 with TRBJ2-1; possible D gene TRBD2, 5 bases. The V end lost 4 bases, the J end lost 0 bases, and 17 bases lay between the germline ends. The CDR3 consists of 17 residues. Germline V gene data show CDR1 as SGHRS and CDR2 as YFSETQ. The CDR3 DNA sequence: TGCGCCAGCAGCCCGGGGAGTAGGCGTAGCTCCTACAATGAGCAGTTCTTC. The encoded protein is CASSPGSRRSSYNEQFF.